These T cell receptor beta chains were read from a single sample in a study of cytomegalovirus exposure and HLA in healthy donors. Sequencing was performed with immunoSEQ multiplex PCR; in TCRdb, only in-frame clones are kept and a portion is missing. The table has approximately 190,000 clones, approximately 80% seen once. Input material: PBMCs. The source of these receptors is a woman aged 45-65 years in good health and CMV-seropositive. Both conserved end residues are trimmed from each CDR3. Clone size appears in some rows only: once, few, many, or a class for an expanded clone.

14	TRBJ2-4	NA	TRBV15	ATSRGGQGVSHIQY
13	TRBJ1-1	NA	TRBV5-6	ASTLTGGPNTEAF
14	TRBJ1-5	NA	TRBV19	ASSIESVTVNQPQH
14	TRBJ1-2	once	TRBV18	ASSPFSQGDYYGYT
11	TRBJ2-1	NA	TRBV7-3	ASSLPGRDEQF
11	TRBJ2-3	NA	TRBV28	ASSLPGQNTQY
13	TRBJ2-7	NA	TRBV28	ASSIQGALAYEQY
15	TRBJ2-7	once	TRBV2	ASTGGLGTGPRSEQY
12	TRBJ2-2	few	TRBV5-1	ASYLTGDTGELF
13	TRBJ2-7	few	TRBV7-3	ASSLRSGQTYEQY
12	TRBJ1-4	NA	TRBV27	ASSPGQGIEKLF
14	TRBJ2-5	NA	TRBV10-2	ASSHVIGGPQETQY
9	TRBJ2-7	NA	TRBV20-1	SARGVAGQY
11	TRBJ2-5	few	TRBV18	ASSLYREETQY
10	TRBJ2-5	NA	TRBV5-1	ASSSSEETQY
11	TRBJ1-2	NA	TRBV28	ASSSTERRGYT
13	TRBJ2-7	NA	TRBV27	ASSLQGIPTYEQY
12	TRBJ2-3	NA	TRBV5-1	ASSPERGTDTQY
13	TRBJ2-6	NA	TRBV19	ASSRAGPGANVLT
14	TRBJ2-2	NA	TRBV9	ASSPPPRGGLGELF
12	TRBJ1-1	NA	TRBV19	ASSQTGVNTEAF
15	TRBJ1-6	NA	TRBV7-9	ASSLGDRSSYNSPLH
9	TRBJ1-2	NA	TRBV28	ASSYGDGYT
14	TRBJ2-7	NA	TRBV5-6	ASSLGLAVTSYEQY
14	TRBJ2-6	NA	TRBV7-9	ASSSNSLSGANVLT
12	TRBJ2-5	NA	TRBV27	ASSLAGDGETQY
11	TRBJ1-1	NA	TRBV6-1	ASSGGQGTEAF
10	TRBJ1-1	NA	TRBV5-6	ASSRDGLEAF
12	TRBJ2-2	few	TRBV15	ATSGSQEAGELF
13	TRBJ2-3	NA	TRBV15	ATSDSGGSTDTQY
14	TRBJ2-2	NA	TRBV6-5	ASSSGTSVWTGELF